The T cell receptor beta chain described here comes from a study of shared clonotypes between healthy human individuals. Assay used: immunoSEQ multiplex PCR; TCRdb lists only in-frame clones, some missing. This sample yields roughly 1 million clones, of which 70% to 80% are seen a single time; 1.5% belongs to the top ten. This TCR came from a man between 18 and 35 years old in good health. Material: memory CD4+ T cells sorted from blood. Subset specified: CD45RA-negative fraction.

The CDR3: CASSLDEAGVNTGELFF. The CDR3 DNA reads as TGTGCCAGCAGCTTGGACGAAGCGGGAGTGAACACCGGGGAGCTGTTTTTT. This rearrangement joins TRBV5-8 to TRBJ2-2; 8 bases fit TRBD2. CDR1 is SGHTS and CDR2 is YDEGEE in the germline V gene. Unmatched junction bases numbered 5, after V lost 0 bases and J lost 1 base. This CDR3 region has 17 residues. Based on the CDR3 plus reference TRBV5-8 and TRBJ2-2, the full variable domain is EAGVTQSPTHLIKTRGQQATLRCSPISGHTSVYWYQQALGLGLQFLLWYDEGEERNRGNFPPRFSGRQFPNYSSELNVNALELEDSALYLCASSLDEAGVNTGELFFGEGSRLTVL.